This paragraph reports one TCR beta chain. Some clones are missing from TCRdb's copy, which holds only in-frame ones; the method was immunoSEQ multiplex PCR. Found here are some 87,000 clones, about 70% of them singletons; the top ten hold 20%. The entry originates in a study of blood T cell repertoires in COVID-19. The CDR3 has 14 amino acids. Germline values: CDR1 SGHNT, CDR2 YYREEE (reference sequence). V was pared by 4 bases and J by 5 bases, with 13 bases between. The J gene is TRBJ2-1, the V gene TRBV5-4, with a tentative D call TRBD2 (5 bases). The receptor comes from a woman older than 75 with active or convalescent COVID-19. The sequenced sample was peripheral blood. CDR3 protein: CASSSSPSNNEQFF. As DNA, the CDR3 is TGTGCCAGCAGCAGCTCTCCTAGCAACAATGAGCAGTTCTTC.